A selection of T cell receptor beta chains follows, all from one sample in a study of cytomegalovirus exposure and HLA in healthy donors. Repertoires were generated with immunoSEQ multiplex PCR, while TCRdb's copy carries only in-frame clones and drops some. In the table there are about 200,000 clones, about 79% of which are singletons. Sample: PBMCs. These receptors were collected from a boy aged 2 to 9 in good health and CMV-seronegative. The CDR3 runs from the conserved cysteine through the conserved F or W. The D gene is left open where the match is weak. Size values are once, few and many counts, or a class for expanded clones, and some rows have none.

TRBV15	TRBJ1-5	-	-	TGTGCCACCAGCAGAGCCAGGGTAAGCAATCAGCCCCAGCATTTT	CATSRARVSNQPQHF
TRBV6-6	TRBJ1-1	-	-	TGTGCCAGCACGGTCGACTCCAGCAGGGGATCCACTGAAGCTTTCTTT	CASTVDSSRGSTEAFF
TRBV5-4	TRBJ1-2	-	-	TGTGCCAGCAGCTCCTGGACAACTAACTATGGCTACACCTTC	CASSSWTTNYGYTF
TRBV18	TRBJ2-5	-	-	TGTGCCAGCTCACCACGCTGGCCCCCCCAAGAGACCCAGTACTTC	CASSPRWPPQETQYF
TRBV6-5	TRBJ2-2	-	-	TGTGCCAGCGCCTCTGGCAGTTTGAACACCGGGGAGCTGTTTTTT	CASASGSLNTGELFF
TRBV7-3	TRBJ1-1	-	-	TGTGCCAGCAGCTTGGGACAGAACACTGAAGCTTTCTTT	CASSLGQNTEAFF
TRBV4-1	TRBJ2-7	TRBD1	once	TGCGCCAGCAGCCAAGGGGGACCGGGACAGGGGGCCTACGAGCAGTACTTC	CASSQGGPGQGAYEQYF
TRBV7-9	TRBJ2-1	TRBD1	-	TGTGCCAGCAGCTTAGGACCCCTATGGACAGGGGGACGTCAAAATGAGCAGTTCTTC	CASSLGPLWTGGRQNEQFF
TRBV4-3	TRBJ2-3	-	-	TGCGCCAGCAGCCAGGATGGTTGGACAGCGGTGGCCGATACGCAGTATTTT	CASSQDGWTAVADTQYF
TRBV5-1	TRBJ2-1	-	-	TGCGCCAGCAGCTCCGAGTATCAGCAGTTCTTC	CASSSEYQQFF
TRBV13	TRBJ1-2	TRBD1	few	TGTGCCAGCAGCACTTGGGGACAGGGGGCCGATGGCTACACCTTC	CASSTWGQGADGYTF
TRBV23-1	TRBJ1-1	TRBD1	-	TGCGCCAGCAGCCAGGGGTGGACAGGGTGGGACACTGAAGCTTTCTTT	CASSQGWTGWDTEAFF
TRBV7-8	TRBJ1-3	-	-	TGTGCCAGCAGCTTAGGGCCAGGCACCTCTGGAAACACCATATATTTT	CASSLGPGTSGNTIYF
TRBV9	TRBJ2-2	-	-	TGTGCCAGCAGCGTAGCCGGTACGACCGGGGAGCTGTTTTTT	CASSVAGTTGELFF
TRBV27	TRBJ2-7	-	-	TGTGCCAGCAGTAATACCTACGAGCAGTACTTC	CASSNTYEQYF
TRBV7-9	TRBJ1-2	TRBD1	-	TGTGCCAGCAGATCCGGGGAGACAGGGAACTATGGCTACACCTTC	CASRSGETGNYGYTF
TRBV7-2	TRBJ2-5	-	once	TGTGCCAGCAGCTTAGCGGGCATGACGGGGCAAGAGACCCAGTACTTC	CASSLAGMTGQETQYF
TRBV2	TRBJ2-3	-	few	TGTGCCAGCAGAGTACTAGGTATGCCAGATACGCAGTATTTT	CASRVLGMPDTQYF
TRBV5-6	TRBJ1-2	-	once	TGTGCCAGCAGCTTCTACGGGATCCCGAGGGACTATGGCTACACCTTC	CASSFYGIPRDYGYTF
TRBV27	TRBJ2-1	-	once	TGTGCCAGCACCCCCCGGGAAGCGGGGACATTCAAAGGGCAGTTCTTC	CASTPREAGTFKGQFF
TRBV7-2	TRBJ2-7	TRBD1	-	TGTGCCAGCAGCAACCTGGGGAGACAGGGGGCCGGCGAGCAGTACTTC	CASSNLGRQGAGEQYF
TRBV7-9	TRBJ1-3	TRBD1	-	TGTGCCAGCAGCTCGACAGGGGGCGGAAACACCATATATTTT	CASSSTGGGNTIYF
TRBV5-4	TRBJ2-5	-	-	TGTGCCAGCAGCTTAGGGGAGGTGGAGACCCAGTACTTC	CASSLGEVETQYF
TRBV27	TRBJ2-1	-	-	TGTGCCAGCAGTCCTAGAGGCCGGTCCAACTCCTACAATGAGCAGTTCTTC	CASSPRGRSNSYNEQFF
TRBV18	TRBJ2-1	-	-	TGTGCCAGCTCACCAATCCCAGGTATCAACTCCTACAATGAGCAGTTCTTC	CASSPIPGINSYNEQFF
TRBV4-2	TRBJ1-2	-	-	TGTGCCAGCAGCCAAGAAGGTCGCACGCGCGGGGGCTACACCTTC	CASSQEGRTRGGYTF
TRBV2	TRBJ2-3	TRBD2	-	TGTGCCAGCAGTATTATGGGACTAGCGGCAGATACGCAGTATTTT	CASSIMGLAADTQYF
TRBV7-8	TRBJ1-5	-	-	TGTGCCAGCAGCTTAGGGGGGGGTCGGGGCAATCAGCCCCAGCATTTT	CASSLGGGRGNQPQHF
TRBV19	TRBJ1-3	-	-	TGTGCCAGTAGTACCGTCCGCGGGCAGGGGAGTGGAAACACCATATATTTT	CASSTVRGQGSGNTIYF
TRBV4-3	TRBJ2-1	TRBD1	-	TGCGCCAGCAGCCAACAGGGGGCTGACAATGAGCAGTTCTTC	CASSQQGADNEQFF
TRBV11-1	TRBJ2-3	TRBD2	-	TGTGCCAGCAGCTCCCGAGCGGGGGGCACGAATACGCAGTATTTT	CASSSRAGGTNTQYF
TRBV6-5	TRBJ1-5	-	-	TGTGCCAGCAGCCGTGTCTATAGCAATCAGCCCCAGCATTTT	CASSRVYSNQPQHF
TRBV6-1	TRBJ2-3	TRBD2	-	TGTGCCAGCAGTGAAGGTATTAGCGGGGGCACAGATACGCAGTATTTT	CASSEGISGGTDTQYF
TRBV7-3	TRBJ2-7	TRBD2	-	TGTGCCAGCAGCTTAGGTCCGGGACTAGCTCCTAGCGAGCAGTACTTC	CASSLGPGLAPSEQYF
TRBV11-1	TRBJ2-7	-	-	TGTGCCAGCAGCTTAGGGTCCGGCTACGAGCAGTACTTC	CASSLGSGYEQYF
TRBV5-1	TRBJ1-5	-	-	TGCGCCAGCAGCGGAGAGCCCAATCAGCCCCAGCATTTT	CASSGEPNQPQHF
TRBV19	TRBJ1-6	-	-	TGTGCCAGCAAGGACGGGGGGAGAAGTTCACCCCTCCACTTT	CASKDGGRSSPLHF
TRBV4-3	TRBJ2-4	-	-	TGCGCCAGCAGCCAAGTGAAAGGGGGAGCCAAAAACATTCAGTACTTC	CASSQVKGGAKNIQYF
TRBV4-3	TRBJ2-5	-	-	TGCGCCAGCAGCCAAGGACAGCAAGAGACCCAGTACTTC	CASSQGQQETQYF
TRBV4-1	TRBJ1-6	TRBD1	-	TGCGCCAGCAGACCGGGACAGAGGAATTCACCCCTCCACTTT	CASRPGQRNSPLHF
TRBV19	TRBJ2-1	-	-	TGTGCCAGTAGTATTTTTGTCGGGGTGGCGGGCAATGAGCAGTTCTTC	CASSIFVGVAGNEQFF
TRBV4-3	TRBJ2-3	-	-	TGCGCCAGCAGCCCCCAGGGCAGGGATCAAGATACGCAGTATTTT	CASSPQGRDQDTQYF
TRBV15	TRBJ2-1	TRBD2	-	TGTGCCACCAGCAGCATTCTAGCGGGGGGAGTGTGGCAGTTCTTC	CATSSILAGGVWQFF
TRBV4-2	TRBJ1-1	-	-	TGTGCCAGCAGCCAAGACCCGACCGGACAGAACACTGAAGCTTTCTTT	CASSQDPTGQNTEAFF
TRBV27	TRBJ2-7	TRBD2	-	TGTGCCAGCAGTCCCTACGCACTAGCGGGGGCCTCCTACGAGCAGTACTTC	CASSPYALAGASYEQYF
TRBV5-4	TRBJ2-1	TRBD2	-	TGTGCCAGCAGGAATAAACTAGCGAGGGTCAATGAGCAGTTCTTC	CASRNKLARVNEQFF
TRBV5-4	TRBJ1-1	TRBD1	-	TGTGCCAGCAGCTTGCGGGACAGGGGTAGTGAAGCTTTCTTT	CASSLRDRGSEAFF
TRBV5-8	TRBJ2-1	-	-	TGTGCCAGCAGCTTTATCTTTGACTGGCGCTCCTACAATGAGCAGTTCTTC	CASSFIFDWRSYNEQFF
TRBV27	TRBJ2-7	-	-	TGTGCCAGCAGTAGGGGATACTCCTACGAGCAGTACTTC	CASSRGYSYEQYF
TRBV11-2	TRBJ2-6	-	-	TGTGCCAGCAGCTTAGAGGGGCGCAGGATCACCTCTGGGGCCAACGTCCTGACTTTC	CASSLEGRRITSGANVLTF
TRBV9	TRBJ1-6	-	-	TGTGCCAGCAGCGTATCATCTGGCGTCGGTGGGCCATCACCCCTCCACTTT	CASSVSSGVGGPSPLHF
TRBV5-6	TRBJ2-3	-	-	TGTGCCAGCAGCTTGAAAGCGGGCAGACTCACAGATACGCAGTATTTT	CASSLKAGRLTDTQYF
TRBV30	TRBJ2-3	TRBD2	few	TGTGCCTTGACGGGACTAGCGTTATCAGATACGCAGTATTTT	CALTGLALSDTQYF